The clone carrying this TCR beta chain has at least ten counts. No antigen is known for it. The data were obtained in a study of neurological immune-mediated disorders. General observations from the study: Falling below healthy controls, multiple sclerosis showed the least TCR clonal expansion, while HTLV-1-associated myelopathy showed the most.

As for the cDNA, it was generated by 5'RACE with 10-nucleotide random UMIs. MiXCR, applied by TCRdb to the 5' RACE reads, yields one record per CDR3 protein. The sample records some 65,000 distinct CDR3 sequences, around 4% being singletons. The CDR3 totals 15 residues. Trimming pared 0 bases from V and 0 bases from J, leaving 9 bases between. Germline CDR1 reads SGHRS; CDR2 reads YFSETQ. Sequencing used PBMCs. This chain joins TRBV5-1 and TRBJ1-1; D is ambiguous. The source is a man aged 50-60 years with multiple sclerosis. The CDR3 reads CASSLVSGVNTEAFF. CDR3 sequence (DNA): TGCGCCAGCAGCTTGGTATCAGGAGTGAACACTGAAGCTTTCTTT.